This T cell receptor beta chain stems from a study of control samples from healthy donors and cancer patients. Here immunoSEQ multiplex PCR was the method, and the copy in TCRdb shows in-frame clones only, minus some. The sample has 150,000 or so clones; 80% to 95% are singletons. The CDR3 length is 12 residues. Per germline, CDR1 GTSNPN and CDR2 SVGIG (reference sequence). V dropped 2 bases and J dropped 12 bases, with 14 bases sitting between them. The gene calls are TRBV30 and TRBJ1-5, with D uncertain. Input material: blood. This receptor was obtained from a man between 18 and 35 years old in good health. Written as DNA, the CDR3 is TGTGCCTGGAGTCCCCCGGGCCGGGGCCAGCATTTT. This translates into CAWSPPGRGQHF. The whole variable domain, filled in from reference TRBV30 and TRBJ1-5, reads SQTIHQWPATLVQPVGSPLSLECTVEGTSNPNLYWYRQAAGRGLQLLFYSVGIGQISSEVPQNLSASRPQDRQFILSSKKLLLSDSGFYLCAWSPPGRGQHFGDGTRLSIL.